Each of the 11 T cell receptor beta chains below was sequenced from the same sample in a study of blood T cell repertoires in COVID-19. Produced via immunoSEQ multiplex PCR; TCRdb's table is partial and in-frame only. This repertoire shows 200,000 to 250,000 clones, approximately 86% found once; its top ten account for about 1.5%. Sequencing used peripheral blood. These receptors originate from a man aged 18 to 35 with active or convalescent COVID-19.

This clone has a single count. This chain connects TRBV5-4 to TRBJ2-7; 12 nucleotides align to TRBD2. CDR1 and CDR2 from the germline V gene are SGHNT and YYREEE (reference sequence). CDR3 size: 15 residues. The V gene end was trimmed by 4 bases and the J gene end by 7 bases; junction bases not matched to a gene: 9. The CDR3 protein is CASSERLAGVEEQYF. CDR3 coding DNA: TGTGCCAGCAGCGAGAGACTAGCGGGAGTCGAGGAGCAGTACTTC.

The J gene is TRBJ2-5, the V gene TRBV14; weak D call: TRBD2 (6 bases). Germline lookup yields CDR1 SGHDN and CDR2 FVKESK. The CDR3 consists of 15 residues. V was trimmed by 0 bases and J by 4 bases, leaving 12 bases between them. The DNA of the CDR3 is TGTGCCAGCAGCCAAGACGGGGCAGCGGGAGAGACCCAGTACTTC. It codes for CASSQDGAAGETQYF.

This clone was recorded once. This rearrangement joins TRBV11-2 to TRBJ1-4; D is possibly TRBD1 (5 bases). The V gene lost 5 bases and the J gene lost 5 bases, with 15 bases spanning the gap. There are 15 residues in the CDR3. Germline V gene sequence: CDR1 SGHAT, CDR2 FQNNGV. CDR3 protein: CASSPGSGKNEKLFF. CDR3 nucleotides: TGTGCCAGCAGCCCCGGCTCAGGGAAGAATGAAAAACTGTTTTTT.

The CDR3 loop is CASSQVLRTGSGNTIYF. Here the CDR3 DNA reads TGTGCCAGCAGCCAAGTCTTACGGACAGGGTCTGGAAACACCATATATTTT. This rearrangement joins TRBV3-1 (or the pseudogene TRBV3-2) to TRBJ1-3; TRBD1 agrees at 8 bases. Trimming took 1 base from V and 1 from J; bases not matched to a gene: 6. The CDR3 loop spans 17 amino acids. Germline V CDR1 and CDR2: LGHDT, YNNKEL (reference sequence).

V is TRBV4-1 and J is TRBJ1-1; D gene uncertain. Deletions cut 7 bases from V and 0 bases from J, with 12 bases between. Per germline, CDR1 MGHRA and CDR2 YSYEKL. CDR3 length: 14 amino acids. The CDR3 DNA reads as TGCGCCAGCAAGCGGGAAGGTGTGAACACTGAAGCTTTCTTT. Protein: CASKREGVNTEAFF.

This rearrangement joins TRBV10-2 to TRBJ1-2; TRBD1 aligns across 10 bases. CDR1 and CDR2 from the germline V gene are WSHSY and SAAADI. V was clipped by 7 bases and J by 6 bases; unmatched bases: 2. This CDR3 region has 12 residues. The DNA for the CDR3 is TGCGCCAGCACCGGGACAGGGGATGGCTACACCTTC. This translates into CASTGTGDGYTF.

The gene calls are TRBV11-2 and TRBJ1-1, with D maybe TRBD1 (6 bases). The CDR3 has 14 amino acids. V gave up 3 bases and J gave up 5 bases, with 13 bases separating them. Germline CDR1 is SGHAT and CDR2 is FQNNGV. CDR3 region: CASSFSGARTEAFF. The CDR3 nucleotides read TGTGCCAGCAGCTTCTCAGGGGCTAGGACTGAAGCTTTCTTT. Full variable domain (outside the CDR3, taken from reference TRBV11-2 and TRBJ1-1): EAGVAQSPRYKIIEKRQSVAFWCNPISGHATLYWYQQILGQGPKLLIQFQNNGVVDDSQLPKDRFSAERLKGVDSTLKIQPAKLEDSAVYLCASSFSGARTEAFFGQGTRLTVV.

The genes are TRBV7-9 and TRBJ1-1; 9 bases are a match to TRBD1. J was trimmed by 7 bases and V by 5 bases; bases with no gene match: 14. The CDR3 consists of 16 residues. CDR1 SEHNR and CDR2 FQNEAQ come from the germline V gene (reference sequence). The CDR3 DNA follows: TGTGCCAGCAGCCAGGGACATTGGGGGACAGGGTATGAAGCTTTCTTT. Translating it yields CASSQGHWGTGYEAFF. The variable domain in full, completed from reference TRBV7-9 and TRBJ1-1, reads DTGVSQNPRHKITKRGQNVTFRCDPISEHNRLYWYRQTLGQGPEFLTYFQNEAQLEKSRLLSDRFSAERPKGSFSTLEIQRTEQGDSAMYLCASSQGHWGTGYEAFFGQGTRLTVV.

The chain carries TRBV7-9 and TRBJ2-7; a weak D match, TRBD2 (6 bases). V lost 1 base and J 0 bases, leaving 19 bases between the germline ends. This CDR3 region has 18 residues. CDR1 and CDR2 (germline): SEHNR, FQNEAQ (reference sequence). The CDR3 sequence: CASSLGSGTLESSYEQYF. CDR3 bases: TGTGCCAGCAGCTTAGGTTCTGGGACTCTAGAAAGCTCCTACGAGCAGTACTTC.

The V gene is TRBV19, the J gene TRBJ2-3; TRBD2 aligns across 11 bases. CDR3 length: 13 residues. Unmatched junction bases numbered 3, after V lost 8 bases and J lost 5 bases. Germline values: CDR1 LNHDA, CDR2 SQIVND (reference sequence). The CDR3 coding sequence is TGTGCCAGTCTAGCGGGAGGACTAGATACGCAGTATTTT. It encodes CASLAGGLDTQYF. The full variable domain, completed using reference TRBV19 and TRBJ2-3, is DGGITQSPKYLFRKEGQNVTLSCEQNLNHDAMYWYRQDPGQGLRLIYYSQIVNDFQKGDIAEGYSVSREKKESFPLTVTSAQKNPTAFYLCASLAGGLDTQYFGPGTRLTVL.

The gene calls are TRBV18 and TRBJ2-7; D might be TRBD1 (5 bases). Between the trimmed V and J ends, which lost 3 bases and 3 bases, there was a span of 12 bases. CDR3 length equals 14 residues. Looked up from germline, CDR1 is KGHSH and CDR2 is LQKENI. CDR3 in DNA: TGTGCCAGCTCACCTCAGACAGCGAACTACGAGCAGTACTTC. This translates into CASSPQTANYEQYF.